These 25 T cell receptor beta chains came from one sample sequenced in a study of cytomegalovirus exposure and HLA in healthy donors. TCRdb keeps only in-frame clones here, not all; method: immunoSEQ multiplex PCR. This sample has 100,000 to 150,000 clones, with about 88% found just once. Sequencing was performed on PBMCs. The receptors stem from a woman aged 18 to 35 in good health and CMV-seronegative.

The CDR3 sequence: CASKAGGLTNEKLFF. The CDR3 region has the DNA TGTGCCAGCAAGGCAGGGGGCCTCACCAATGAAAAACTGTTTTTT. This chain connects TRBV2 to TRBJ1-4; 8 nucleotides match TRBD1. Germline V gives CDR1 SNHLY, CDR2 FYNNEI. CDR3 length: 15 amino acids. The J segment lost 5 bases and the V segment lost 7 bases, leaving 9 bases of the junction unmatched.

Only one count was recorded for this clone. The CDR3 DNA reads TGTGCCAGCAGCCCCGGACAGGGTGAAAACACCGGGGAGCTGTTTTTT. Translation: CASSPGQGENTGELFF. The V call is TRBV7-9, the J call TRBJ2-2; 8 bases are a match to TRBD1. Germline CDR1 reads SEHNR; CDR2 reads FQNEAQ (reference sequence). V shed 5 bases and J 2 bases; nucleotides not matched to a gene: 7. The CDR3 length is 16 residues.

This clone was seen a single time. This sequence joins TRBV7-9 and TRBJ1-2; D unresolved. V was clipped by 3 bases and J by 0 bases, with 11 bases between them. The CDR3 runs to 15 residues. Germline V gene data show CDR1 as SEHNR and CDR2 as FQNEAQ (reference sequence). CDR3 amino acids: CASSLESSTNYGYTF. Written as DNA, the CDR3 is TGTGCCAGCAGCTTGGAGAGTAGTACTAACTATGGCTACACCTTC.

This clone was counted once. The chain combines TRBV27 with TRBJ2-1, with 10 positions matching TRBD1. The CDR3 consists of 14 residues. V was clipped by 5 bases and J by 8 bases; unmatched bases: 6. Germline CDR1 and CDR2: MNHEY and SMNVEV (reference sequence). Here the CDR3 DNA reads TGTGCCAGCAGTCCCCAGGACAGGGGGTATGAGCAGTTCTTC. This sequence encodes CASSPQDRGYEQFF.

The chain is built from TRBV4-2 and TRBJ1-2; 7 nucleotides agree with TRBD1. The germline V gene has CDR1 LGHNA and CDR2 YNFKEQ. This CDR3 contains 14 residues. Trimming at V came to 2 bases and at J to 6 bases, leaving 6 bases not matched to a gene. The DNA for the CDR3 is TGTGCCAGCAGCCAAAAGACAGGGAGCGATGGCTACACCTTC. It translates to CASSQKTGSDGYTF.

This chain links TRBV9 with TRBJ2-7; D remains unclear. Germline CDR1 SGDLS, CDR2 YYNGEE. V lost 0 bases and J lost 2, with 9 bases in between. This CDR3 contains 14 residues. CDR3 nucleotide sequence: TGTGCCAGCAGCGTAGAAGCGATTACCTACGAGCAGTACTTC. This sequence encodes CASSVEAITYEQYF.

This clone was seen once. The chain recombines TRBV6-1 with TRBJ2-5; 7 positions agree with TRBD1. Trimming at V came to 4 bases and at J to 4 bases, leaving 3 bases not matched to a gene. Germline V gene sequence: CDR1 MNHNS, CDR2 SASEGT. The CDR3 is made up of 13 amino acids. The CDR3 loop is CASSGGGPETQYF. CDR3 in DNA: TGTGCCAGCAGTGGAGGGGGCCCAGAGACCCAGTACTTC.

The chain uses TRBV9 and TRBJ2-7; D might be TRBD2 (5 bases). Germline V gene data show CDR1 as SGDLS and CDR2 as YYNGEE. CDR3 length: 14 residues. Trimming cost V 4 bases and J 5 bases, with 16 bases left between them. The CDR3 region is CASSSGWLGNEQYF. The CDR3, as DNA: TGTGCCAGCAGCTCGGGGTGGCTGGGTAACGAGCAGTACTTC.

In DNA, the CDR3 is TGTGCCAGCAGCCTGGGAGAGACCGGGGGCTACACCTTC. It specifies CASSLGETGGYTF. V and J are TRBV7-9 and TRBJ1-2, with D hard to call. Trimming stripped 5 bases from V and 8 bases from J, with 15 bases between. The CDR3 runs to 13 residues. Germline CDR1 and CDR2: SEHNR and FQNEAQ (reference sequence).

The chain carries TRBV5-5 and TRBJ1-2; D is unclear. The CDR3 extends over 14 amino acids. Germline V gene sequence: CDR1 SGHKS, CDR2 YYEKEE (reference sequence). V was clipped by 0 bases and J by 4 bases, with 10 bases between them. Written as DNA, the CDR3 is TGTGCCAGCAGCTTGGCCGGGGTCGGCTATGGCTACACCTTC. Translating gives CASSLAGVGYGYTF.

The CDR3 bases are TGTGCCTGGACCGAGACAGGTCACACAGATACGCAGTATTTT. Its protein is CAWTETGHTDTQYF. The J gene is TRBJ2-3, the V gene TRBV30; tentatively, D is TRBD1 (6 bases). This CDR3 has 14 residues. Between the trimmed V and J ends, which lost 4 bases and 2 bases, there was a span of 13 bases. Germline CDR1 GTSNPN, CDR2 SVGIG (reference sequence).

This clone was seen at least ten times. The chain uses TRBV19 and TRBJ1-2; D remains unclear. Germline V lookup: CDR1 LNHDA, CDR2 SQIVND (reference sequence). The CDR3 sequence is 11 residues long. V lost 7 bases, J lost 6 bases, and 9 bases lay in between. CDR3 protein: CASTGGHGYTF. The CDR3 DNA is TGTGCCAGTACGGGAGGACATGGCTACACCTTC.

This CDR3 is CASSFTGGADTEAFF. CDR3 DNA sequence: TGTGCCAGCAGCTTTACAGGGGGCGCGGACACTGAAGCTTTCTTT. This chain joins TRBV11-2 and TRBJ1-1; 9 nucleotides agree with TRBD1. The CDR3 has 15 residues. The germline V gene encodes CDR1 SGHAT and CDR2 FQNNGV. The trim removed 3 bases at V and 3 bases at J, leaving 5 bases unmatched.

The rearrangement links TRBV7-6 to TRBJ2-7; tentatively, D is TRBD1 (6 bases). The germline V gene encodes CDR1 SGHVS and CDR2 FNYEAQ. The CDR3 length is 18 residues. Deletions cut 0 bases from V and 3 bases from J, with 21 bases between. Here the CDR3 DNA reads TGTGCCAGCAGCTTAGCACCACTTGCCGGGACATCAGTCTACGAGCAGTACGTC. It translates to CASSLAPLAGTSVYEQYV.

Here the CDR3 DNA reads TGTGCCAGCACCAAGACGGGACAGGGTGGTTTGAGCAATCAGCCCCAGCATTTT. Translating gives CASTKTGQGGLSNQPQHF. This rearrangement joins TRBV27 to TRBJ1-5, with 9 bases that match TRBD1. The germline V gene has CDR1 MNHEY and CDR2 SMNVEV (reference sequence). This CDR3 has 18 residues. J gave up 1 base and V 7 bases, and 14 bases lay outside the gene matches.

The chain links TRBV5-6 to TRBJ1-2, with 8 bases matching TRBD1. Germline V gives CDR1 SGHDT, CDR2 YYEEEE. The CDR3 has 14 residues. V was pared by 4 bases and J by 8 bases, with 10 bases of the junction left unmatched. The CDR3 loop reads CASSPGTGAYGYTF. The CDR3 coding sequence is TGTGCCAGCAGCCCGGGGACAGGCGCCTACGGCTACACCTTC.

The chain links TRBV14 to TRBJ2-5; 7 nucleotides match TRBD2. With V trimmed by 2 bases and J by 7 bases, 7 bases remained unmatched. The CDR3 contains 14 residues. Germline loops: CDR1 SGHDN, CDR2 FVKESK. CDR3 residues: CASSQNGGLWTQYF. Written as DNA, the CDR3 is TGTGCCAGCAGCCAAAACGGGGGGTTATGGACCCAGTACTTC.

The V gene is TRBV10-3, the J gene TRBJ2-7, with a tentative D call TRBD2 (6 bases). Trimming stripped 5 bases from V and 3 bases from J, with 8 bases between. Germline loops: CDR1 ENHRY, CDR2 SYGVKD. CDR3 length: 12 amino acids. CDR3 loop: CAISRDFYEQYF. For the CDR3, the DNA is TGTGCCATCAGTCGGGACTTCTACGAGCAGTACTTC.

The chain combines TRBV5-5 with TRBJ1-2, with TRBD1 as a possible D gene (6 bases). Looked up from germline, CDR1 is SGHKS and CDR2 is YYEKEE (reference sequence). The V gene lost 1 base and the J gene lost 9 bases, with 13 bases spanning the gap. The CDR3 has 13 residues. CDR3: CASSLHATGSYTF. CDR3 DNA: TGTGCCAGCAGCTTGCATGCGACAGGAAGCTACACCTTC.

The CDR3: CASSDRRRGYGYTF. CDR3 nucleotides: TGTGCCAGCAGTGATAGGCGCAGGGGCTATGGCTACACCTTC. The chain has TRBV6-1 and TRBJ1-2, with D possibly matching TRBD1 (6 bases). Trimming left V 3 bases short and J 4 bases short, with 12 bases between. There are 14 residues in the CDR3. Looked up from germline, CDR1 is MNHNS and CDR2 is SASEGT.

The CDR3: CASSLASGELNNEQFF. CDR3 DNA: TGCGCCAGCAGCCTCGCAAGCGGGGAACTAAACAATGAGCAGTTCTTC. The chain couples TRBV4-3 to TRBJ2-1; 7 bases are a match to TRBD2. CDR1 and CDR2 from the germline V gene are LGHNA and YSLEER. The CDR3 totals 16 residues. Trimming cost V 4 bases and J 5 bases; bases outside gene matches: 11.

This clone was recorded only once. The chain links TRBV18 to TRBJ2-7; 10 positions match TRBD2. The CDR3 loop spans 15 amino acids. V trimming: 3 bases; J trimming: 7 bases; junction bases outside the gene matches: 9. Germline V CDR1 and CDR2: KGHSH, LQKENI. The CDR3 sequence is CASSPGTSGAAEQYV. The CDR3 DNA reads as TGTGCCAGCTCACCGGGAACTAGCGGGGCTGCTGAGCAGTACGTC.

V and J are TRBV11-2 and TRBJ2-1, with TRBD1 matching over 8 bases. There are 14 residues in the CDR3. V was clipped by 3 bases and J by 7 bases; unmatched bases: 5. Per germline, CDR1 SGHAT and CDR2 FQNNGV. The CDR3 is CASSFRDRLNEQFF. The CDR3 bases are TGTGCCAGCAGCTTCCGGGACAGGCTGAATGAGCAGTTCTTC. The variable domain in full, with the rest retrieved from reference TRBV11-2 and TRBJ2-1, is EAGVAQSPRYKIIEKRQSVAFWCNPISGHATLYWYQQILGQGPKLLIQFQNNGVVDDSQLPKDRFSAERLKGVDSTLKIQPAKLEDSAVYLCASSFRDRLNEQFFGPGTRLTVL.

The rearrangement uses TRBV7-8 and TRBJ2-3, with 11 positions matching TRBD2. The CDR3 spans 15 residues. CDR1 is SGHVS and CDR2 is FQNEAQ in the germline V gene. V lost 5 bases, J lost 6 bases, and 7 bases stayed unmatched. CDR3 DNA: TGTGCCAGCAGCCCAACTAGCGGGAGCCCCGATACGCAGTATTTT. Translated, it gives CASSPTSGSPDTQYF.

In DNA form, the CDR3 reads TGTGCCAGCAGGGCCCTAGCGGTGTTCACAGATACGCAGTATTTT. Residues: CASRALAVFTDTQYF. The V and J genes are TRBV6-6 and TRBJ2-3; 7 bases line up with TRBD2. V lost 6 bases to trimming and J lost 2 bases; unmatched junction nucleotides: 8. The CDR3 loop spans 15 amino acids. Germline CDR1 is MNHNY and CDR2 is SVGAGI (reference sequence).